Following are 10 T cell receptor beta chains from one sample sequenced in a study of T cell responses to AZD1222 COVID-19 vaccine. Method: immunoSEQ multiplex PCR; TCRdb's copy keeps in-frame clones and lacks some. The sample holds some 150,000 clones, 90% to 95% seen once. Sequencing was performed on peripheral blood, taken on day 0 of AZD1222 vaccination. The receptors stem from an adult in good health.

Here the CDR3 DNA reads TGTGCCAGCTCACCGAGCGGCTCCTACGAGCAGTACTTC. Amino acids: CASSPSGSYEQYF. J is TRBJ2-7 and V is TRBV18; D possibly corresponds to TRBD2 (5 bases). This CDR3 contains 13 residues. Trimming stripped 3 bases from V and 0 bases from J, with 6 bases between. Germline V gives CDR1 KGHSH, CDR2 LQKENI.

This clone was observed a few times. In DNA form, the CDR3 reads TGCGCCAGCAGTCAATCAACAGGGGGTTCGGACGAGCAGTACTTC. It is translated as CASSQSTGGSDEQYF. V is TRBV23-1 and J is TRBJ2-7, with 8 bases that match TRBD1. TRBV23-1 has ORF status, its function being uncertain. The V and J ends lost 0 bases and 5 bases, in that order; junction bases with no gene match: 6. This CDR3 is built from 15 residues.

This clone was seen just once. The rearrangement uses TRBV27 and TRBJ1-6; weak D call: TRBD1 (6 bases). The CDR3 runs to 16 residues. Germline lookup yields CDR1 MNHEY and CDR2 SMNVEV (reference sequence). V lost 6 bases and J 0 bases, leaving 12 bases between the germline ends. The CDR3 region is CASRDSLSSYNSPLHF. The CDR3 coding sequence is TGTGCCAGCAGGGACAGTCTGAGCTCCTATAATTCACCCCTCCACTTT.

V and J are TRBV28 and TRBJ2-4; D may be TRBD1 or TRBD2 (5 bases each). The CDR3 totals 12 residues. Per germline, CDR1 MDHEN and CDR2 SYDVKM. Trimming took off 6 bases at V and 13 bases at J, with 16 bases between the two ends. CDR3 sequence: CASRRTGTGQYF. For the CDR3, the DNA is TGTGCCAGCAGGAGAACCGGGACGGGGCAGTACTTC.

The table lists this clone with a count of one. This chain uses TRBV4-3 with TRBJ2-7, with TRBD2 matching over 8 bases. Germline-derived CDR1 and CDR2 are LGHNA and YSLEER. There are 15 residues in the CDR3. V dropped 0 bases and J dropped 6; count of bases not matched to a gene: 7. This CDR3 is CASSQDSGALSEQYF. CDR3 coding DNA: TGCGCCAGCAGCCAAGATAGCGGGGCCCTCAGCGAGCAGTACTTC.

The genes are TRBV9 and TRBJ2-5; 9 nucleotides match TRBD1. Unmatched junction bases numbered 11, after V lost 0 bases and J lost 5 bases. CDR3 size: 17 residues. The germline CDR1 and CDR2 sequences are SGDLS and YYNGEE. The DNA for the CDR3 is TGTGCCAGCAGCGTAGAGGTGGGACAGGGATTCGGGGAGACCCAGTACTTC. Its translation is CASSVEVGQGFGETQYF.

This clone turned up a few times. The chain is built from TRBV21-1 and TRBJ1-2. TRBV21-1 is a known pseudogene. The CDR3 runs 16 residues. The CDR3 nucleotides are TGTGCCAGCAGCAAAGATTCGGAGGAACGTTGCTATGGCTACACCTTC. Encoded protein: CASSKDSEERCYGYTF.

The chain employs TRBV19 and TRBJ1-4; D not resolved. The CDR3 runs to 10 residues. Germline V gives CDR1 LNHDA, CDR2 SQIVND (reference sequence). The V end lost 7 bases, the J end lost 5 bases, and 2 bases lay between the germline ends. The CDR3 DNA reads TGTGCCAGTAAGAATGAAAAACTGTTTTTT. Protein sequence: CASKNEKLFF.

The chain uses TRBV5-6 and TRBJ2-7, with no clear D. The CDR3 has 12 amino acids. Germline V lookup: CDR1 SGHDT, CDR2 YYEEEE. V dropped 0 bases and J dropped 4 bases, with 5 bases sitting between them. DNA of the CDR3: TGTGCCAGCAGCTTGGGACATTACGAGCAGTACTTC. Its translation is CASSLGHYEQYF.

The chain uses TRBV12-5 and TRBJ2-3; 10 nucleotides align to TRBD2. After removal of 0 bases from V and 5 bases from J, the junction contained 11 bases not matched to a gene. CDR1 and CDR2 from the germline V gene are LGHNT and FRNRAP. This CDR3 is 18 amino acids long. The chain's CDR3 is CASGLVLGLAGVGDTQYF. CDR3 sequence (DNA): TGTGCTAGTGGTTTGGTACTCGGGCTAGCGGGAGTCGGAGATACGCAGTATTTT.